These T cell receptor beta chains were read from a single sample in a study of beta chain features in type 1 diabetes. TCRdb keeps only in-frame clones here, not all; method: immunoSEQ multiplex PCR. The repertoire includes about 620,000 clones, about 16% of them detected once, and about 0.086% sits in the top ten. The source material was naive CD4+ T cells from blood. All receptors derive from a man aged 18 to 29 in good health. Each CDR3 is given with its conserved first and last residue. Each record gives: CDR3 DNA, CDR3 protein, V gene, clone size, J gene, D gene. A D gene is named only where the DNA matches it firmly. Some rows have no size entry. The others give once, few or many, or a class for an expanded clone.

TGTGCCAGCAGTTACTCGAAAGCGGGGGGTTCAGATACGCAGTATTTT | CASSYSKAGGSDTQYF | TRBV6-5 | few | TRBJ2-3 | TRBD2
TGTGCCAGTAGAACAGGGGACTCTGGGGCCAACGTCCTGACTTTC | CASRTGDSGANVLTF | TRBV19 | few | TRBJ2-6 | TRBD1
TGTGCCAGCAGTTTAGCCTATGGAGGAAGCTACACCTTC | CASSLAYGGSYTF | TRBV28 | NA | TRBJ1-2 | NA
TGTGCCAGCAGCCGGGGACAGATCAGTGGAGGGGAGCTGTTTTTT | CASSRGQISGGELFF | TRBV7-9 | NA | TRBJ2-2 | TRBD1
TGTGCCAGCAGATTAAACCGGGACACCAATACGCAGTATTTT | CASRLNRDTNTQYF | TRBV7-9 | NA | TRBJ2-3 | NA
TGCGCCAGCAGCCAAGCACAGGGTAACTATGGCTACACCTTC | CASSQAQGNYGYTF | TRBV4-1 | NA | TRBJ1-2 | NA
TGTGCCAGCAGCTCTCGACAGGGGACAGATACGCAGTATTTT | CASSSRQGTDTQYF | TRBV7-9 | NA | TRBJ2-3 | TRBD1
TGTGCCAGCAGCCTCTGGGGGGCCTACAATGAGCAGTTCTTC | CASSLWGAYNEQFF | TRBV4-2 | NA | TRBJ2-1 | NA
TGTGCCAGCAGTGTTGGATCAGGGCTCAATCAGCCCCAGCATTTT | CASSVGSGLNQPQHF | TRBV2 | NA | TRBJ1-5 | NA
TGCAGCGTAGCGGGAGGTTCAGATACGCAGTATTTT | CSVAGGSDTQYF | TRBV29-1 | NA | TRBJ2-3 | TRBD2
TGTGCCAGCAGTCGCGTAGCGGGGGGGGCAGATACGCAGTATTTT | CASSRVAGGADTQYF | TRBV6-5 | NA | TRBJ2-3 | TRBD2
TGTGCCAGCAGCTCCACAAACCAAGAGACCCAGTACTTC | CASSSTNQETQYF | TRBV5-4 | NA | TRBJ2-5 | NA
TGTGCCAGTAGTATAGGAGCGCGGGGACACCTTAGCAATCAGCCCCAGCATTTT | CASSIGARGHLSNQPQHF | TRBV19 | NA | TRBJ1-5 | NA
TGTGCCAGCAGCGTAGCCGCAGGGGGCAGCTCCTACAATGAGCAGTTCTTC | CASSVAAGGSSYNEQFF | TRBV11-3 | NA | TRBJ2-1 | TRBD1
TGTGCCAGCTCACCATGGACTAGCGGGAGGGCCGGGGCATACAATGAGCAGTTCTTC | CASSPWTSGRAGAYNEQFF | TRBV18 | few | TRBJ2-1 | TRBD2
TGCAGTGCTAGAGATCGAAGCGAGCAGTACTTC | CSARDRSEQYF | TRBV20-1 | few | TRBJ2-7 | NA
TGTGCCAGTAGTATAGGGTGGATGAGCCTAGCCAAAAACATTCAGTACTTC | CASSIGWMSLAKNIQYF | TRBV19 | few | TRBJ2-4 | NA
TGTGCCAGCAGCTTGGCCCACAGGGGGTATCACGGGGAGCTGTTTTTT | CASSLAHRGYHGELFF | TRBV5-6 | NA | TRBJ2-2 | TRBD1
TGTGCCAGCAGCTTAGAGGACAGGGGATTCTATGGCTACACCTTC | CASSLEDRGFYGYTF | TRBV7-9 | NA | TRBJ1-2 | TRBD1
TGTGCCAGCAGCCCCCGCCGCCCTAGCACAGATACGCAGTATTTT | CASSPRRPSTDTQYF | TRBV7-2 | NA | TRBJ2-3 | NA
TGTGCCAGCAGCTTATGGACTAGGGGGAGACTAGCCAAAAACATTCAGTACTTC | CASSLWTRGRLAKNIQYF | TRBV7-2 | few | TRBJ2-4 | NA
TGTGCCAGCAGCAAACCTAGCGGGGGGCACAATGAGCAGTTCTTC | CASSKPSGGHNEQFF | TRBV7-8 | few | TRBJ2-1 | TRBD2
TGCGCCAGCAGCTTGGGGACAACTTCATATGGCTACACCTTC | CASSLGTTSYGYTF | TRBV5-1 | NA | TRBJ1-2 | NA
TGTGCCATCAGTGAGTCTGCCGCATGGAGCTATGGCTACACCTTC | CAISESAAWSYGYTF | TRBV10-3 | few | TRBJ1-2 | NA
TGCGCCAGCAGTCCCCTTCCCTACAATGAGCAGTTCTTC | CASSPLPYNEQFF | TRBV5-1 | NA | TRBJ2-1 | NA
TGTGCCAGCAGCCAATATAGACAGTACGAGCAGTACTTC | CASSQYRQYEQYF | TRBV14 | NA | TRBJ2-7 | NA
TGTGCCAGCAGCTACACAGGGGGACATGGGACAGATACGCAGTATTTT | CASSYTGGHGTDTQYF | TRBV7-2 | NA | TRBJ2-3 | TRBD1
TGTGCCAGCAGTTTGAAGAGGGACACTGAAGCTTTCTTT | CASSLKRDTEAFF | TRBV27 | few | TRBJ1-1 | NA
TGCAGCGTTGAGGACAGGGGGGCCTACGAGCAGTACTTC | CSVEDRGAYEQYF | TRBV29-1 | NA | TRBJ2-7 | TRBD1
TGTGCCAGCAGCTTAGTAGGCAATGAGCAGTTCTTC | CASSLVGNEQFF | TRBV7-3 | few | TRBJ2-1 | NA
TGCGCCAGCAGCTTCACGACAGGTCCCAATCAGCCCCAGCATTTT | CASSFTTGPNQPQHF | TRBV5-1 | NA | TRBJ1-5 | NA
TGTGCCAGTAGAAGGACAGGAAATCAGCCCCAGCATTTT | CASRRTGNQPQHF | TRBV19 | NA | TRBJ1-5 | TRBD1
TGTGCCAGCAGCGGGGACCGGGCCCTCCGGGAGACCCAGTACTTC | CASSGDRALRETQYF | TRBV9 | few | TRBJ2-5 | NA
TGTGCCAGCAGCTGGCGGACCAACACTGAAGCTTTCTTT | CASSWRTNTEAFF | TRBV7-2 | NA | TRBJ1-1 | NA
TGTGCCAGCAGCGTAGCCGGCAGGGACTACGAGCAGTACTTC | CASSVAGRDYEQYF | TRBV9 | NA | TRBJ2-7 | NA
TGTGCCAGCAGCTTAGGAATCGGACAGGCGGTGGAAAAACTGTTTTTT | CASSLGIGQAVEKLFF | TRBV7-9 | many | TRBJ1-4 | TRBD1
TGTGCCAGCTCACCTCTTCAAGATACGCAGTATTTT | CASSPLQDTQYF | TRBV18 | NA | TRBJ2-3 | NA
TGTGCCAGCAGTGAAGCGAGCGACTACGAGCAGTACTTC | CASSEASDYEQYF | TRBV6-1 | few | TRBJ2-7 | NA
TGTGCCAGCAGCTTAGGGCCGAGCTCCTACAATGAGCAGTTCTTC | CASSLGPSSYNEQFF | TRBV5-4 | NA | TRBJ2-1 | NA
TGTGCCAGCAGTCGCCCACGGGGTGGCTACACCTTC | CASSRPRGGYTF | TRBV6-5 | NA | TRBJ1-2 | NA
TGCGCCAGCAGCCCTATAGCGGGGGCGCCGGGAGATACGCAGTATTTT | CASSPIAGAPGDTQYF | TRBV5-1 | NA | TRBJ2-3 | TRBD2
TGTGCTAGTGGTTTGTTTTCAGGACTAGGGAGTCATGAGCAGTTCTTC | CASGLFSGLGSHEQFF | TRBV12-5 | NA | TRBJ2-1 | TRBD2
TGCAGCGTGGCCCGGGGTCTTTCCTACGAGCAGTACTTC | CSVARGLSYEQYF | TRBV29-1 | NA | TRBJ2-7 | NA
TGTGCCAGCAGCCACTCCCTTGCCCGACAATCAGGTCAGCCCCAGCATTTT | CASSHSLARQSGQPQHF | TRBV4-2 | few | TRBJ1-5 | NA
TGCGCCAGCAGCCAAGAACCGACAGGGGGGAACACTGAAGCTTTCTTT | CASSQEPTGGNTEAFF | TRBV4-3 | few | TRBJ1-1 | TRBD1
TGTGCCAGTAGCAGGGGAAGCAATCAGCCCCAGCATTTT | CASSRGSNQPQHF | TRBV9 | few | TRBJ1-5 | NA
TGCGCCAGCAGCCAATTAAGACCCCCAGAGACCCAGTACTTC | CASSQLRPPETQYF | TRBV4-1 | NA | TRBJ2-5 | NA
TGTGCCAGCAGCCAACTCGGGACTAGCGCTACCTACGAGCAGTACTTC | CASSQLGTSATYEQYF | TRBV4-2 | NA | TRBJ2-7 | TRBD2